This TCR beta chain derives from a study of T cell responses to AZD1222 COVID-19 vaccine. Remarks on this clone: What it binds is unknown.

Pooled in the analysis were second doses at about 4 or about 12 weeks. Overall study findings and caveats: Variant regions that are unmutated are reportedly the target of nearly half of spike-specific TCRs. A mostly white British donor set with more females was recruited, and clonal diversity was possibly underestimated. At study baseline, merely roughly 6 AZD1222 recipients were seropositive.

The assay was immunoSEQ multiplex PCR, and TCRdb's table has in-frame clones only and misses some. The table has 90,000 to 150,000 clones, about 88% seen once. This CDR3 has 15 residues. Germline V gene sequence: CDR1 SGHRS, CDR2 YFSETQ. The V gene end was trimmed by 4 bases and the J gene end by 5 bases; junction bases not matched to a gene: 7. The source of this sequence is an adult who received the AZD1222 COVID-19 vaccine. Sequenced material: peripheral blood, taken 28 days after the second AZD1222 dose. The rearrangement joins TRBV5-1 to TRBJ2-5; 11 nucleotides align to TRBD2. The CDR3 region has the DNA TGCGCCAGCAGCCTCCTAGCGGGGGGTGGGGAGACCCAGTACTTC. Its protein product is CASSLLAGGGETQYF.